These T cell receptor beta chains were read from a single sample in a study of beta chain features in type 1 diabetes. Here immunoSEQ multiplex PCR was the method, and the copy in TCRdb shows in-frame clones only, minus some. The sample has 430,000 or so clones, approximately 10% seen once. Sequenced sample: naive CD4+ T cells from blood. The source is a woman younger than 35 in good health. Both conserved end residues are part of each CDR3. A D gene is named only where the DNA matches it firmly. Some rows have no size entry. The others give once, few or many, or a class for an expanded clone.

D gene: TRBD1; V gene: TRBV5-1; clone size: -; J gene: TRBJ2-1; CDR3 protein: CASSGDRAGEQFF; CDR3 DNA: TGCGCCAGCAGCGGGGACAGGGCAGGTGAGCAGTTCTTC
D gene: TRBD2; V gene: TRBV7-9; clone size: -; J gene: TRBJ2-5; CDR3 protein: CASSFDTGTSGRQTQYF; CDR3 DNA: TGTGCCAGCAGTTTCGACACCGGGACTAGCGGGAGGCAGACCCAGTACTTC
D gene: -; V gene: TRBV7-6; clone size: few; J gene: TRBJ1-1; CDR3 protein: CASSLSGGMNTEAFF; CDR3 DNA: TGTGCCAGCAGCTTATCGGGAGGTATGAACACTGAAGCTTTCTTT
D gene: TRBD1; V gene: TRBV5-1; clone size: few; J gene: TRBJ1-2; CDR3 protein: CASSRVQGDYGYTF; CDR3 DNA: TGCGCCAGCAGCCGAGTCCAGGGGGACTATGGCTACACCTTC
D gene: TRBD1; V gene: TRBV7-2; clone size: few; J gene: TRBJ2-3; CDR3 protein: CASSSDRSTDTQYF; CDR3 DNA: TGTGCCAGCAGCTCGGACAGGAGCACAGATACGCAGTATTTT
D gene: TRBD2; V gene: TRBV28; clone size: few; J gene: TRBJ2-3; CDR3 protein: CASPPGGVFVTDTQYF; CDR3 DNA: TGTGCCAGCCCCCCGGGGGGGGTTTTTGTTACAGATACGCAGTATTTT
D gene: -; V gene: TRBV20-1; clone size: -; J gene: TRBJ2-1; CDR3 protein: CSAGDYNEQFF; CDR3 DNA: TGCAGTGCGGGTGATTACAATGAGCAGTTCTTC
D gene: TRBD1; V gene: TRBV7-2; clone size: -; J gene: TRBJ1-6; CDR3 protein: CASSTDRVSPLHF; CDR3 DNA: TGTGCCAGCAGCACGGACAGGGTCTCACCCCTCCACTTT
D gene: -; V gene: TRBV13; clone size: few; J gene: TRBJ2-3; CDR3 protein: CASSGRADTQYF; CDR3 DNA: TGTGCCAGCAGCGGCCGCGCAGATACGCAGTATTTT
D gene: TRBD2; V gene: TRBV19; clone size: few; J gene: TRBJ2-3; CDR3 protein: CASSNPPGLVTDTQYF; CDR3 DNA: TGTGCCAGTAGCAATCCCCCGGGACTAGTAACAGATACGCAGTATTTT
D gene: TRBD2; V gene: TRBV11-2; clone size: few; J gene: TRBJ2-1; CDR3 protein: CASSLASGGASQFF; CDR3 DNA: TGTGCCAGCAGCTTGGCTAGCGGGGGGGCTTCGCAGTTCTTC
D gene: -; V gene: TRBV7-8; clone size: few; J gene: TRBJ2-1; CDR3 protein: CASTAVYNEQFF; CDR3 DNA: TGTGCCAGCACAGCGGTATACAATGAGCAGTTCTTC
D gene: TRBD2; V gene: TRBV30; clone size: -; J gene: TRBJ2-5; CDR3 protein: CARALAGVETQYF; CDR3 DNA: TGTGCCCGCGCTCTAGCGGGAGTAGAGACCCAGTACTTC
D gene: -; V gene: TRBV7-9; clone size: few; J gene: TRBJ1-2; CDR3 protein: CASSAPQGRGYTF; CDR3 DNA: TGTGCCAGCAGCGCGCCCCAGGGTCGAGGCTACACCTTC
D gene: TRBD2; V gene: TRBV5-1; clone size: few; J gene: TRBJ2-7; CDR3 protein: CASSLVLAGTSQQYF; CDR3 DNA: TGCGCCAGCAGCTTGGTACTAGCGGGAACCAGCCAGCAGTACTTC
D gene: -; V gene: TRBV5-6; clone size: -; J gene: TRBJ2-6; CDR3 protein: CASSYRSGANVLTF; CDR3 DNA: TGTGCCAGCAGCTACAGGTCTGGGGCCAACGTCCTGACTTTC
D gene: -; V gene: TRBV12-5; clone size: few; J gene: TRBJ1-1; CDR3 protein: CASVGKNTEAFF; CDR3 DNA: TGTGCTAGTGTTGGTAAGAACACTGAAGCTTTCTTT